These 8 T cell receptor beta chains were sequenced from one sample in a study of spatial heterogeneity in lung cancer. These receptors' targets are unknown. The study, taken as a whole, reports: The number of expanded tumor alpha and beta chains correlated with mutation number.

TCRdb redid the calling of the 5' RACE reads with MiXCR, one entry per CDR3 protein. Among over 8,500 distinct CDR3 sequences listed, approximately 5.1% were seen once. Stated time point: sample taken at primary tumor resection. Specimen: lung tumor tissue, collected at surgery. These receptors were collected from a male donor with early-stage non-small cell lung cancer.

This clonotype was seen only a few times. This chain joins TRBV12-3 or TRBV12-4 and TRBJ1-5; maybe TRBD1 (5 bases). The germline V and J ends were trimmed by 3 bases and 4 bases, with 10 bases remaining between them. The CDR3 is 14 residues long. The DNA for the CDR3 is TGTGCCAGCAGTTTCTCCGGGGGAAATCAGCCCCAGCATTTT. It specifies CASSFSGGNQPQHF.

By frequency in the sample, this clonotype is medium-sized. The rearrangement uses TRBV20-1 and TRBJ2-7; 7 nucleotides align to TRBD2. Germline V gene lookup returns CDR1 DFQATT and CDR2 SNEGSKA (reference sequence). V lost 3 bases, J lost 2 bases, and 10 bases stayed unmatched. CDR3 length: 15 amino acids. CDR3 residues: CSARGRDYIAYEQYF. CDR3 coding DNA: TGCAGTGCTAGGGGCCGGGACTACATTGCCTACGAGCAGTACTTC.

This clonotype is judged medium-sized. The chain has TRBV6-5 and TRBJ1-1, with D perhaps TRBD1 (6 bases). CDR1 is MNHEY and CDR2 is SVGAGI in the germline V gene. Trimming stripped 6 bases from V and 3 bases from J, with 20 bases between. The CDR3 extends over 16 amino acids. The chain's CDR3 is CASSVWAVSGDTEAFF. CDR3 coding DNA: TGTGCCAGCAGCGTCTGGGCAGTTTCAGGGGACACTGAAGCTTTCTTT.

This clonotype was seen many times. V gene TRBV12-3 or TRBV12-4 combines with J gene TRBJ2-5, with 7 bases identical to TRBD1. The CDR3 covers 14 residues. The V and J ends lost 5 bases and 2 bases, in that order; junction bases with no gene match: 5. The DNA of the CDR3 is TGTGCCAGCAGTGGAGACAGGGTACAAGAGACCCAGTACTTC. Protein sequence: CASSGDRVQETQYF.

By share, this clonotype counts as medium-sized. This chain joins TRBV12-3 or TRBV12-4 and TRBJ1-1; D unresolved. This CDR3 has 13 residues. V dropped 5 bases and J dropped 6 bases, with 13 bases sitting between them. The CDR3 loop is CASSPSYSAEAFF. The CDR3 DNA reads as TGTGCCAGCAGTCCCTCTTATAGCGCTGAAGCTTTCTTT.

This clonotype is labeled medium-sized. V gene TRBV11-2 combines with J gene TRBJ2-7; 8 bases are a match to TRBD2. Germline CDR1 and CDR2: SGHAT and FQNNGV. V was clipped by 2 bases and J by 2 bases; unmatched bases: 5. This CDR3 has 15 residues. The CDR3 DNA reads as TGTGCCAGCAGCTTAACCGGGACTAGTCCCTACGAGCAGTACTTC. It encodes CASSLTGTSPYEQYF. Supplemented by reference TRBV11-2 and TRBJ2-7, the full variable domain reads EAGVAQSPRYKIIEKRQSVAFWCNPISGHATLYWYQQILGQGPKLLIQFQNNGVVDDSQLPKDRFSAERLKGVDSTLKIQPAKLEDSAVYLCASSLTGTSPYEQYFGPGTRLTVT.

This clonotype came up many times. J is TRBJ2-7 and V is TRBV13; D is tentatively TRBD1 or TRBD2 (5 bases each). The CDR3 covers 11 residues. The germline V gene encodes CDR1 PRHDT and CDR2 FYEKMQ (reference sequence). Trimming took 8 bases from V and 4 from J, leaving 9 bases between them. This chain's CDR3 is CASGGTYEQYF. In DNA form, the CDR3 reads TGTGCCAGCGGGGGTACATACGAGCAGTACTTC.

This clonotype was observed a few times. The chain uses TRBV6-5 and TRBJ1-5; possible D gene TRBD1, 5 bases. Trimming pared 6 bases from V and 0 bases from J, leaving 12 bases between. Germline V gene data show CDR1 as MNHEY and CDR2 as SVGAGI. The CDR3 covers 15 residues. CDR3: CASSPAGISNQPQHF. The CDR3, as DNA: TGTGCCAGCAGCCCCGCAGGGATTAGCAATCAGCCCCAGCATTTT.